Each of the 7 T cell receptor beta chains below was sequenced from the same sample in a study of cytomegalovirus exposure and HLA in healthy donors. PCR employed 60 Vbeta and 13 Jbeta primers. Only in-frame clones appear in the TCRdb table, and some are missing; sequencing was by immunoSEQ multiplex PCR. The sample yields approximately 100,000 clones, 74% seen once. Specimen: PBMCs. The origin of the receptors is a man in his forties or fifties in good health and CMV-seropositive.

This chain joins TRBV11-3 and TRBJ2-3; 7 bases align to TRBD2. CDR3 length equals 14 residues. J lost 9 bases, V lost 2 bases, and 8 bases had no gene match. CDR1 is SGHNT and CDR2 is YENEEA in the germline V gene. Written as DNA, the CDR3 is TGTGCCAGCAGCTTAACGAGCGGGGCTACCACGCAGTATTTT. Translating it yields CASSLTSGATTQYF.

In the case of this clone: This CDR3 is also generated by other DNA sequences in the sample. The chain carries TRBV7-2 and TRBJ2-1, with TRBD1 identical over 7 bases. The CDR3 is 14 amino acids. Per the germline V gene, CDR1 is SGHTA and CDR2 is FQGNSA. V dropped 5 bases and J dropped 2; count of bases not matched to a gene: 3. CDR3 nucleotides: TGTGCCAGCAGCCTCGGGACAGCCTACAATGAGCAGTTCTTC. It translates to CASSLGTAYNEQFF.

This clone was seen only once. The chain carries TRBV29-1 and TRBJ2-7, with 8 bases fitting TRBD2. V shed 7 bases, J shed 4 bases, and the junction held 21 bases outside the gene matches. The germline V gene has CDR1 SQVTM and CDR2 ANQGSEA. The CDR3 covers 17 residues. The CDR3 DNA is TGCAGCGCCAGACTAGCGATTCCCCCCGGACGTCCTTACGAGCAGTACTTC. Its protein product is CSARLAIPPGRPYEQYF.

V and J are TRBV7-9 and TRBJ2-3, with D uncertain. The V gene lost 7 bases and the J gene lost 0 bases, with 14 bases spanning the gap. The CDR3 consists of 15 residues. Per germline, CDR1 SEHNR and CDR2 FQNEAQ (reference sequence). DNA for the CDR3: TGTGCCAGCAACCAAGAGGCGACTAGCACAGATACGCAGTATTTT. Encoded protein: CASNQEATSTDTQYF.

Written as DNA, the CDR3 is TGTGCCAGCAGCCAAGGTTCAGGGGGCGAGCAGTACTTC. Translation gives CASSQGSGGEQYF. The genes are TRBV14 and TRBJ2-7; TRBD1 matches 7 bases. CDR3 size: 13 residues. Looked up from germline, CDR1 is SGHDN and CDR2 is FVKESK. With 1 base clipped from V and 6 bases from J, the junction kept 3 bases outside the gene matches.

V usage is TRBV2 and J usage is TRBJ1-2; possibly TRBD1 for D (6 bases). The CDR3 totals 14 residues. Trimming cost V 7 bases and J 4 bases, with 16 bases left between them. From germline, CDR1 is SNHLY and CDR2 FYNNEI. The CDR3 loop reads CASTPGGHLYGYTF. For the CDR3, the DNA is TGTGCCAGCACTCCGGGGGGACACCTCTATGGCTACACCTTC.

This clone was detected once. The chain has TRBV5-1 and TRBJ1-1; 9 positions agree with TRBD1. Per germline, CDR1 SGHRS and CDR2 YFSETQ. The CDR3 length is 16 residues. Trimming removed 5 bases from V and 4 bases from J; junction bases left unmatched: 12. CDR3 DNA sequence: TGCGCCAGCAGTTCCGGGACAGGGCGTTTGGCCACTGAAGCTTTCTTT. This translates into CASSSGTGRLATEAFF.